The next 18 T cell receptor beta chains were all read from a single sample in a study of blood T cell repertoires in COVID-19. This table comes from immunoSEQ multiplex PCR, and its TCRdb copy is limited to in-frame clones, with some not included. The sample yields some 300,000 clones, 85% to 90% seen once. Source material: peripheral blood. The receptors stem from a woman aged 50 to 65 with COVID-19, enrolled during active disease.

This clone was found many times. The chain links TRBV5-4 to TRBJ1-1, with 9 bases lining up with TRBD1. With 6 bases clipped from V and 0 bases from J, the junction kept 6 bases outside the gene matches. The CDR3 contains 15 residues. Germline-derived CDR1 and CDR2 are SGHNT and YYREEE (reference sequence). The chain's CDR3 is CASTRTGVMNTEAFF. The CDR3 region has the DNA TGTGCCAGCACCCGGACAGGGGTTATGAACACTGAAGCTTTCTTT.

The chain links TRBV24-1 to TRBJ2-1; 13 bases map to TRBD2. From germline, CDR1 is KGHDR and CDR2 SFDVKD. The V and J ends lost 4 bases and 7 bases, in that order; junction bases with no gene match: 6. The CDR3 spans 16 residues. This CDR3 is CATSDRTSGSENEQFF. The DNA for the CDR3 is TGTGCCACCAGTGACCGGACTAGCGGGAGCGAGAATGAGCAGTTCTTC.

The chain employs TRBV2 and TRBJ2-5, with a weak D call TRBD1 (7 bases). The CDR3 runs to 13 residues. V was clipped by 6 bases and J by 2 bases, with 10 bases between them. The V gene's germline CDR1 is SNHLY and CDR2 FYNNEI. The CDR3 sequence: CASSAGQQETQYF. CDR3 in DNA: TGTGCCAGCAGCGCGGGACAGCAAGAGACCCAGTACTTC.

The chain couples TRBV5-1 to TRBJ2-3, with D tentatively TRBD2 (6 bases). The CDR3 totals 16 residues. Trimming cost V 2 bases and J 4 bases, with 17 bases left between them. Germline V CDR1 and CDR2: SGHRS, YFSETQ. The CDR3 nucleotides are TGCGCCAGCAGCTTTGGGCGGGGCGCAATGGCAGATACGCAGTATTTT. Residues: CASSFGRGAMADTQYF.

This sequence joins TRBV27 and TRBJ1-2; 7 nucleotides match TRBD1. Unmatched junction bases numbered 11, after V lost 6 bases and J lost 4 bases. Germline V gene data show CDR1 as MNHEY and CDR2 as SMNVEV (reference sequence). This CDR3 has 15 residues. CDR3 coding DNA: TGTGCCAGCAGGGAGCGACAGGGCCGGGGCTATGGCTACACCTTC. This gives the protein CASRERQGRGYGYTF.

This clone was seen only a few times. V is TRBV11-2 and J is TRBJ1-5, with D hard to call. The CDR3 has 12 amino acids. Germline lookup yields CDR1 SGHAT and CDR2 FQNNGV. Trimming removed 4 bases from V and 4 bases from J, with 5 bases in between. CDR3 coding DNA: TGTGCCAGCAGCTGGGAGAATCAGCCCCAGCATTTT. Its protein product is CASSWENQPQHF.

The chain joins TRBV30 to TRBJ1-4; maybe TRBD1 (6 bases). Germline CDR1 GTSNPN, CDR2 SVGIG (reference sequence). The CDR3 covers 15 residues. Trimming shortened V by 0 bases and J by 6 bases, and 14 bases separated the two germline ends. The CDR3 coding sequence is TGTGCCTGGAGTGTATCCGCGGGGGCCGATGAAAAACTGTTTTTT. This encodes CAWSVSAGADEKLFF.

CDR3 sequence: CSVAGLAHEQYF. CDR3 nucleotides: TGCAGCGTGGCCGGACTAGCCCACGAGCAGTACTTC. V gene TRBV29-1 combines with J gene TRBJ2-7; TRBD2 matches at 8 bases. V shed 6 bases and J 5 bases; nucleotides not matched to a gene: 6. Germline loops: CDR1 SQVTM, CDR2 ANQGSEA. The CDR3 has 12 residues.

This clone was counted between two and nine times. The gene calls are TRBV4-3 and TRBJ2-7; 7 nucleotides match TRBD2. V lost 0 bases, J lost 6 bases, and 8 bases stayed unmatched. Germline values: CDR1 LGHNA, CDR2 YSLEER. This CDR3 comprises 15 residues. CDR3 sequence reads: CASSQDGTTISEQYF. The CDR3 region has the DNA TGCGCCAGCAGCCAAGATGGGACTACCATCTCCGAGCAGTACTTC.

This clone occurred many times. CDR3 protein: CSVEAGTSGSEEQYF. In DNA form, the CDR3 reads TGCAGCGTTGAAGCCGGGACTAGCGGGAGTGAAGAGCAGTACTTC. V gene TRBV29-1 combines with J gene TRBJ2-7, with 14 bases that match TRBD2. The ends lost 1 base at V and 7 bases at J; junction bases unmatched: 6. This CDR3 spans 15 amino acids. Germline values: CDR1 SQVTM, CDR2 ANQGSEA.

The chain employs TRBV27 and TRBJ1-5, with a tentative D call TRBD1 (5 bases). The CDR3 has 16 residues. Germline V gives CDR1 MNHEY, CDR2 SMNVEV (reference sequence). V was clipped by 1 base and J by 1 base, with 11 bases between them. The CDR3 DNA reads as TGTGCCAGCAGTTTATGGGGCGAAGGGAGCAATCAGCCCCAGCATTTT. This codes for CASSLWGEGSNQPQHF.

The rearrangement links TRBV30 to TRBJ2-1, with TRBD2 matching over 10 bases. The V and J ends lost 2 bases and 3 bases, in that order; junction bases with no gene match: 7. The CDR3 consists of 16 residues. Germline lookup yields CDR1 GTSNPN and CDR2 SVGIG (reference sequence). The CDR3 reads CAWSIRTSGLYNEQFF. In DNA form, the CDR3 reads TGTGCCTGGAGTATCCGGACTAGCGGACTCTACAATGAGCAGTTCTTC.

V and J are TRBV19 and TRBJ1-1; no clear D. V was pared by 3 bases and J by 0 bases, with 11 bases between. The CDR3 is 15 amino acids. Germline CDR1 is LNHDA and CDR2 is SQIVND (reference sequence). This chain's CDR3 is CASSIRYKLNTEAFF. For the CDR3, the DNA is TGTGCCAGTAGTATCCGGTATAAGTTGAACACTGAAGCTTTCTTT. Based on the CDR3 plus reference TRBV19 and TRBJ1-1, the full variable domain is DGGITQSPKYLFRKEGQNVTLSCEQNLNHDAMYWYRQDPGQGLRLIYYSQIVNDFQKGDIAEGYSVSREKKESFPLTVTSAQKNPTAFYLCASSIRYKLNTEAFFGQGTRLTVV.

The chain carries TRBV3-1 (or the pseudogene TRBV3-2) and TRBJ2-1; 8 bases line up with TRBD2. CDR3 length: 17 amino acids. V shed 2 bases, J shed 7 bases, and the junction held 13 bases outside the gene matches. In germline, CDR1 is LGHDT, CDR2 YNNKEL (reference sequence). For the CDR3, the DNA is TGTGCCAGCAGCCAAAGGGAGCGGGAGTGGGGGGTTAATGAGCAGTTCTTC. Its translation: CASSQREREWGVNEQFF.

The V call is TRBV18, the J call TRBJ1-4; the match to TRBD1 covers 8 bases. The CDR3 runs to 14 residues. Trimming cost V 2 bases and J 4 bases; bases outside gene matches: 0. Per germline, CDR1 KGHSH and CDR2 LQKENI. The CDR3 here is CASSPGQGNEKLFF. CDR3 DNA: TGTGCCAGCTCACCAGGACAGGGTAATGAAAAACTGTTTTTT.

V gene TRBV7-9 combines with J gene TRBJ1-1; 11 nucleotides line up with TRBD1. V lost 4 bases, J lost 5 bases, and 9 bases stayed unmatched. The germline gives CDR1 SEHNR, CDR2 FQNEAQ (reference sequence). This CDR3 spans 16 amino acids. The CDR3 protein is CASSSIIGTGGTEAFF. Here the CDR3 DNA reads TGTGCCAGCAGCTCGATAATAGGGACAGGGGGGACTGAAGCTTTCTTT.

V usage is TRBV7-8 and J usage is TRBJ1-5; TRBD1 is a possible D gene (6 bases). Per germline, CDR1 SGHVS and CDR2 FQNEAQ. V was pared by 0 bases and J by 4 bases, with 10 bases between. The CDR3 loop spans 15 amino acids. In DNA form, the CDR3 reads TGTGCCAGCAGCTTAGCTGGGGGCCCTAATCAGCCCCAGCATTTT. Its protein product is CASSLAGGPNQPQHF.

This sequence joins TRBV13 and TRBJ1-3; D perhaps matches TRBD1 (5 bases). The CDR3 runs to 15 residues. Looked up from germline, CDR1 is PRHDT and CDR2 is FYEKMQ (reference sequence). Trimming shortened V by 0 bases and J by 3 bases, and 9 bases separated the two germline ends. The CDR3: CASSLGGDGGNTIYF. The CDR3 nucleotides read TGTGCCAGCAGCTTAGGAGGGGATGGTGGAAACACCATATATTTT.